Shown below are 21 T cell receptor beta chains from a single sample sequenced in a study of cytomegalovirus exposure and HLA in healthy donors. Data came from immunoSEQ multiplex PCR; TCRdb stores just in-frame clones and leaves some out. This sample has hundreds of thousands of clones, with more than 75% found just once. The sequenced sample consisted of PBMCs. All receptors derive from a young woman in good health and CMV-seronegative.

CDR3 region: CASSDSPMNTEAFF. CDR3 in DNA: TGTGCCAGCAGTGATAGCCCAATGAACACTGAAGCTTTCTTT. V is TRBV27 and J is TRBJ1-1; D ambiguous. The CDR3 consists of 14 residues. The V end was cut by 5 bases, the J end by 0 bases, with 10 bases between. The germline V gene encodes CDR1 MNHEY and CDR2 SMNVEV (reference sequence).

The table lists this clone with a few counts. The V gene is TRBV25-1, the J gene TRBJ2-2, with a tentative D call TRBD1 (6 bases). The CDR3 runs to 16 residues. Germline CDR1 and CDR2: MGHDK and SYGVNS. V was clipped by 4 bases and J by 3 bases, with 15 bases between them. CDR3 nucleotides: TGTGCCAGCAGTGCACAGGGCGCCTCATACACCGGGGAGCTGTTTTTT. Translation: CASSAQGASYTGELFF.

The gene calls are TRBV6-1 and TRBJ1-2, with unresolved D. This CDR3 is built from 14 residues. Germline CDR1 is MNHNS and CDR2 is SASEGT. Trimming pared 1 base from V and 6 bases from J, leaving 12 bases between. The CDR3 spells CASSEVRRGNGYTF. The DNA for the CDR3 is TGTGCCAGCAGTGAAGTACGGCGGGGAAATGGCTACACCTTC.

The chain employs TRBV23-1 and TRBJ2-1; D is ambiguous. TRBV23-1 falls under the ORF class, with uncertain function. V was trimmed by 2 bases and J by 1 base, leaving 18 bases between them. The CDR3 consists of 18 residues. The CDR3 DNA follows: TGCGCCAGCAGTCAACCCTGGGTCGGAACAGTATCCTACAATGAGCAGTTCTTC. It is translated as CASSQPWVGTVSYNEQFF.

Worth noting for this clone: Other DNA variants within this sample encode the same CDR3. The chain joins TRBV18 to TRBJ1-5, with 9 bases matching TRBD1. Looked up from germline, CDR1 is KGHSH and CDR2 is LQKENI. V lost 3 bases, J lost 4 bases, and 1 base stayed unmatched. This CDR3 contains 14 residues. The CDR3 coding sequence is TGTGCCAGCTCACCGGGACAGGGAAATCAGCCCCAGCATTTT. Translated: CASSPGQGNQPQHF.

The rearrangement joins TRBV5-1 to TRBJ2-6, with D possibly matching TRBD2 (5 bases). Trimming removed 2 bases at V and 2 bases at J, with 11 bases between. In germline, CDR1 is SGHRS, CDR2 YFSETQ. The CDR3 consists of 16 residues. The CDR3 loop is CASSLRESAGANVLTF. The DNA for the CDR3 is TGCGCCAGCAGCTTAAGGGAGTCGGCTGGGGCCAACGTCCTGACTTTC.

The J gene is TRBJ1-5, the V gene TRBV28; D is unclear. Trimming pared 5 bases from V and 3 bases from J, leaving 14 bases between. The CDR3 is made up of 15 amino acids. Germline loops: CDR1 MDHEN, CDR2 SYDVKM. CDR3 nucleotide sequence: TGTGCCAGCAGTCGAGGCCGGGGTCCCAATCAGCCCCAGCATTTT. Translated, it gives CASSRGRGPNQPQHF.

This CDR3 reads CASSTGDSPLHF. The CDR3 nucleotides are TGTGCCAGCAGTACAGGGGATTCACCCCTCCACTTT. J is TRBJ1-6 and V is TRBV7-8, with 7 bases that match TRBD1. The germline CDR1 and CDR2 sequences are SGHVS and FQNEAQ. This CDR3 comprises 12 residues. The junction had 1 base not matched to a gene; V was cut back by 6 bases and J by 8 bases.

The chain employs TRBV11-3 and TRBJ2-7, with TRBD1 identical over 9 bases. Germline CDR1 is SGHNT and CDR2 is YENEEA. V shed 1 base, J shed 7 bases, and the junction held 8 bases outside the gene matches. This CDR3 has 15 amino acids. The CDR3 nucleotides read TGTGCCAGCAGCTTAGGGGACAGGGAGGAAGAAGAGCAGTACTTC. Translating gives CASSLGDREEEEQYF. The full variable domain, rest sourced from reference TRBV11-3 and TRBJ2-7, is EAGVVQSPRYKIIEKKQPVAFWCNPISGHNTLYWYLQNLGQGPELLIRYENEEAVDDSQLPKDRFSAERLKGVDSTLKIQPAELGDSAVYLCASSLGDREEEEQYFGPGTRLTVT.

The chain employs TRBV6-1 and TRBJ1-2; D is undetermined. There are 15 residues in the CDR3. Trimming shortened V by 0 bases and J by 4 bases, and 12 bases separated the two germline ends. Germline CDR1 and CDR2: MNHNS and SASEGT. DNA of the CDR3: TGTGCCAGCAGTGAAGCCTCCGGGGAGATCTATGGCTACACCTTC. This translates into CASSEASGEIYGYTF.

The chain combines TRBV25-1 with TRBJ2-5; D is perhaps TRBD1 or TRBD2 (9 bases each). Looked up from germline, CDR1 is MGHDK and CDR2 is SYGVNS. Between the trimmed V and J ends, which lost 3 bases and 5 bases, there was a span of 25 bases. This CDR3 is built from 18 residues. The CDR3 is CASSETGGRSGRSETQYF. CDR3 nucleotide sequence: TGTGCCAGCAGTGAGACAGGGGGACGTAGCGGGAGATCGGAGACCCAGTACTTC.

This clone was recorded only once. The V gene is TRBV6-5, the J gene TRBJ1-1, with D tentatively TRBD1 (5 bases). From germline, CDR1 is MNHEY and CDR2 SVGAGI. The CDR3 runs 13 residues. V lost 5 bases and J lost 4, with 11 bases in between. Here the CDR3 DNA reads TGTGCCAGCAGTCCAAGGGGTATCACTGAAGCTTTCTTT. This codes for CASSPRGITEAFF.

This clone was recorded once. This chain connects TRBV28 to TRBJ1-2, with D uncertain. Germline loops: CDR1 MDHEN, CDR2 SYDVKM. The CDR3 length is 14 residues. V was shortened by 4 bases and J by 8 bases, with 17 bases between the two germline ends. The DNA of the CDR3 is TGTGCCAGCAGTTGGCTTGTCGGCGGATCGGGCTACACCTTC. Amino acids: CASSWLVGGSGYTF.

The rearrangement uses TRBV15 and TRBJ1-5, with 7 bases lining up with TRBD1. CDR3 length equals 16 residues. Germline-derived CDR1 and CDR2 are LNHNV and YYDKDF (reference sequence). V shed 0 bases and J 9 bases; nucleotides not matched to a gene: 11. The CDR3: CATSRDLQGNLRPQHF. CDR3 sequence (DNA): TGTGCCACCAGCAGAGACTTACAGGGGAATCTTCGGCCCCAGCATTTT. Full variable domain (remainder filled in from reference TRBV15 and TRBJ1-5): DAMVIQNPRYQVTQFGKPVTLSCSQTLNHNVMYWYQQKSSQAPKLLFHYYDKDFNNEADTPDNFQSRRPNTSFCFLDIRSPGLGDTAMYLCATSRDLQGNLRPQHFGDGTRLSIL.

This chain joins TRBV5-4 and TRBJ1-5, with unresolved D. The CDR3 covers 13 residues. Germline V gene sequence: CDR1 SGHNT, CDR2 YYREEE (reference sequence). Trimming removed 0 bases at V and 9 bases at J, with 10 bases between. CDR3 protein: CASSLDPPGPQHF. CDR3 in DNA: TGTGCCAGCAGCTTGGATCCGCCGGGGCCCCAGCATTTT.

The chain carries TRBV12-5 and TRBJ2-7; 10 bases line up with TRBD2. This CDR3 region has 14 residues. Trimming took 0 bases from V and 6 from J; bases not matched to a gene: 2. Germline V gene sequence: CDR1 LGHNT, CDR2 FRNRAP. The CDR3 sequence is CASGLVLAGAEQYF. CDR3 in DNA: TGTGCTAGTGGTTTGGTGCTAGCGGGAGCCGAGCAGTACTTC.

The V and J genes are TRBV7-8 and TRBJ2-2, with 7 nucleotides matching TRBD1. Germline trimming cut 5 bases from V and 5 bases from J; bases unmatched to any gene: 2. In germline, CDR1 is SGHVS, CDR2 FQNEAQ. The length of the CDR3 is 13 residues. The CDR3 region is CASSGTATGELFF. The CDR3 region has the DNA TGTGCCAGCAGCGGGACAGCTACCGGGGAGCTGTTTTTT.

The chain recombines TRBV29-1 with TRBJ2-7; 8 nucleotides agree with TRBD1. The CDR3 has 14 amino acids. V was clipped by 5 bases and J by 2 bases; unmatched bases: 8. The germline CDR1 and CDR2 sequences are SQVTM and ANQGSEA. The CDR3, as DNA: TGCAGCGTTACGGACAGGGACAAGACCTACGAGCAGTACTTC. Translating gives CSVTDRDKTYEQYF.

This clone appeared once. V usage is TRBV11-2 and J usage is TRBJ2-1; TRBD2 aligns across 10 bases. V shed 4 bases and J 8 bases; nucleotides not matched to a gene: 5. The CDR3 is 14 residues long. Germline-derived CDR1 and CDR2 are SGHAT and FQNNGV. CDR3 nucleotides: TGTGCCAGCAGCTCGCTAGCGGGAGTCCATGAGCAGTTCTTC. It codes for CASSSLAGVHEQFF.

The chain joins TRBV21-1 to TRBJ2-3; no DNA check was done on the table's D call, TRBD2. TRBV21-1 is assigned pseudogene status. The CDR3 is 18 amino acids. In DNA, the CDR3 is TGTGCCAGCAGCAAAAGGTTACTAGCGGGAGACAGCACAGATACGCAGTATTTT. This sequence encodes CASSKRLLAGDSTDTQYF.

This sequence joins TRBV7-3 and TRBJ2-7, with a possible D match to TRBD2 (6 bases). CDR3 length: 16 residues. Trimming removed 4 bases from V and 1 base from J, with 17 bases in between. Per the germline V gene, CDR1 is SGHTA and CDR2 is FQGTGA. CDR3 residues: CASSSLAGILSYEQYF. As DNA, the CDR3 is TGTGCCAGCAGCTCCCTTGCGGGGATACTATCCTACGAGCAGTACTTC.